Shown below are 23 T cell receptor beta chains from a single sample sequenced in a study of T cell responses to AZD1222 COVID-19 vaccine. Clones were read by immunoSEQ multiplex PCR, and TCRdb kept only the in-frame ones, dropping some. This sample yields 98,000 or so clones, of which around 84% are seen a single time; about 3.3% belongs to the top ten. The sequenced sample was peripheral blood, obtained on day 0 of AZD1222 vaccination. The receptors come from an adult in good health.

J is TRBJ2-1 and V is TRBV7-8; 9 bases are a match to TRBD2. The V segment lost 5 bases and the J segment 3 bases; nucleotides outside the gene matches: 5. The CDR3 totals 15 residues. Per germline, CDR1 SGHVS and CDR2 FQNEAQ. As DNA, the CDR3 is TGTGCCAGCAGCCGAAGACTAGCGGACTACAATGAGCAGTTCTTC. This gives the protein CASSRRLADYNEQFF.

The chain carries TRBV23-1 and TRBJ2-6; D possibly corresponds to TRBD2 (5 bases). TRBV23-1 counts as an open reading frame of uncertain function. The V and J ends lost 4 bases and 0 bases respectively, with 19 bases between them. The length of the CDR3 is 19 residues. CDR3 sequence (DNA): TGCGCCAGCAGTCCATTGCTGCGGCCAACTAGCTCTGGGGCCAACGTCCTGACTTTC. This translates into CASSPLLRPTSSGANVLTF.

The gene calls are TRBV10-3 and TRBJ1-5; D is unclear. Deletions cut 6 bases from V and 4 bases from J, with 7 bases between. CDR3 length: 12 amino acids. The germline V gene has CDR1 ENHRY and CDR2 SYGVKD. The DNA of the CDR3 is TGTGCCATCAGGGCAGATAATCAGCCCCAGCATTTT. This gives the protein CAIRADNQPQHF.

This rearrangement joins TRBV24-1 to TRBJ1-5, with D possibly matching TRBD1 (6 bases). The V end was cut by 6 bases, the J end by 6 bases, with 14 bases between. The germline gives CDR1 KGHDR, CDR2 SFDVKD. CDR3 length: 14 amino acids. The CDR3 DNA reads as TGTGCCACCAGTATGGCGGGGGCACTTCAGCCCCAGCATTTT. Protein product: CATSMAGALQPQHF.

This clone has ten or more counts. This chain joins TRBV5-5 and TRBJ2-7; D gene uncertain. CDR3 length equals 12 residues. Per the germline V gene, CDR1 is SGHKS and CDR2 is YYEKEE (reference sequence). V lost 0 bases and J 7 bases, leaving 8 bases between the germline ends. CDR3 sequence (DNA): TGTGCCAGCAGCTTGGCCCTCTCGGAGCAGTACTTC. Amino acids: CASSLALSEQYF.

V is TRBV11-2 and J is TRBJ1-2; TRBD1 might be the D (6 bases). V lost 2 bases to trimming and J lost 0 bases, with 16 bases between them. Germline CDR1 and CDR2: SGHAT and FQNNGV. CDR3 length equals 17 residues. CDR3 loop: CASSLSGGKGANYGYTF. The CDR3, as DNA: TGTGCCAGCAGCTTAAGCGGGGGCAAAGGAGCTAACTATGGCTACACCTTC.

The CDR3 region has the DNA TGTGCCAGCAGGGGGCTAGCGGGGCGCACAGATACGCAGTATTTT. Amino acid sequence: CASRGLAGRTDTQYF. J is TRBJ2-3 and V is TRBV6-5; 9 nucleotides align to TRBD2. CDR1 MNHEY and CDR2 SVGAGI come from the germline V gene. The CDR3 runs 15 residues. J gave up 1 base and V 6 bases, and 5 bases lay outside the gene matches.

The chain's CDR3 is CASHPGQGLNTEAFF. The CDR3 nucleotides read TGTGCCAGCCACCCGGGACAGGGGCTGAACACTGAAGCTTTCTTT. The chain carries TRBV6-6 and TRBJ1-1; 10 bases line up with TRBD1. The germline V gene has CDR1 MNHNY and CDR2 SVGAGI (reference sequence). This CDR3 contains 15 residues. The junction had 6 bases not matched to a gene; V was cut back by 8 bases and J by 0 bases.

The chain uses TRBV7-8 and TRBJ2-3; TRBD2 agrees at 11 bases. V was pared by 5 bases and J by 2 bases, with 6 bases of the junction left unmatched. Germline V gives CDR1 SGHVS, CDR2 FQNEAQ. This CDR3 region has 16 residues. CDR3 coding DNA: TGTGCCAGCAGCCTCTATAGCGGGGGGGTCACAGATACGCAGTATTTT. It is translated as CASSLYSGGVTDTQYF.

In nucleotides, the CDR3 is TGTGCCAGCAGCCCTTGGACTACCCCGAGCTCCTACAATGAGCAGTTCTTC. Its protein is CASSPWTTPSSYNEQFF. V gene TRBV3-1 (or the pseudogene TRBV3-2) combines with J gene TRBJ2-1, with D possibly matching TRBD2 (6 bases). CDR1 and CDR2 (germline): LGHDT, YNNKEL (reference sequence). Trimming cost V 4 bases and J 0 bases, with 16 bases left between them. CDR3 length equals 17 residues.

This rearrangement joins TRBV7-6 to TRBJ2-1; 8 bases map to TRBD2. Per germline, CDR1 SGHVS and CDR2 FNYEAQ. The CDR3 spans 17 residues. Losses at the gene ends were 3 bases for V and 6 bases for J; bases not matched to a gene: 13. CDR3 loop: CASSFQVSGGLSNEQFF. The CDR3 DNA is TGTGCCAGCAGCTTCCAGGTCTCGGGGGGGCTCAGCAATGAGCAGTTCTTC.

This clone was seen just once. The chain links TRBV12-3 or TRBV12-4 to TRBJ1-1, with 9 bases aligning to TRBD1. Losses at the gene ends were 6 bases for V and 11 bases for J; bases not matched to a gene: 7. This CDR3 has 12 residues. The CDR3 DNA follows: TGTGCCAGCAGGCTAGGGGACAGGGCGGCTTTCTTT. Protein sequence: CASRLGDRAAFF.

The chain links TRBV14 to TRBJ2-7, with unresolved D. The length of the CDR3 is 15 residues. Germline CDR1 reads SGHDN; CDR2 reads FVKESK. Trimming cost V 5 bases and J 0 bases, with 14 bases left between them. The CDR3 is CASSLVRPGSYEQYF. The CDR3 DNA sequence: TGTGCCAGCAGCTTGGTGAGGCCTGGCTCCTACGAGCAGTACTTC.

The J gene is TRBJ2-7, the V gene TRBV5-1, with 9 bases fitting TRBD1. After removal of 0 bases from V and 4 bases from J, the junction contained 8 bases not matched to a gene. The CDR3 contains 16 residues. The germline CDR1 and CDR2 sequences are SGHRS and YFSETQ. The CDR3 sequence is CASSLAGTGWSYEQYF. CDR3 DNA sequence: TGCGCCAGCAGCTTGGCCGGGACAGGGTGGAGTTACGAGCAGTACTTC.

The rearrangement uses TRBV5-4 and TRBJ1-2; a possible D gene is TRBD1 (5 bases). Trimming removed 0 bases at V and 5 bases at J, with 14 bases between. This CDR3 is built from 15 residues. Germline V lookup: CDR1 SGHNT, CDR2 YYREEE (reference sequence). The CDR3 DNA reads as TGTGCCAGCAGCTTGGGTGAGCGGGAGGGGTATGGCTACACCTTC. Translated: CASSLGEREGYGYTF.

This chain uses TRBV7-2 with TRBJ1-1, with no clear D. CDR1 is SGHTA, CDR2 FQGNSA, per germline. V lost 1 base to trimming and J lost 1 base, with 13 bases between them. The CDR3 contains 16 residues. Here the CDR3 DNA reads TGTGCCAGCAGCTTAGTGGGCAGGAGTCGGAACACTGAAGCTTTCTTT. Translated, it gives CASSLVGRSRNTEAFF.

The J gene is TRBJ1-2, the V gene TRBV7-8, with TRBD1 identical over 8 bases. Trimming took 3 bases from V and 1 from J; bases not matched to a gene: 1. The CDR3 length is 14 residues. CDR1 and CDR2 from the germline V gene are SGHVS and FQNEAQ. The CDR3, as DNA: TGTGCCAGCAGCTTGGACAGGGATAACTATGGCTACACCTTC. Translating it yields CASSLDRDNYGYTF.

The chain has TRBV19 and TRBJ1-2; D unresolved. The V gene's germline CDR1 is LNHDA and CDR2 SQIVND (reference sequence). The CDR3 runs to 14 residues. V was trimmed by 2 bases and J by 8 bases, leaving 15 bases between them. Here the CDR3 reads CASSISAGLWGYTF. The CDR3 coding sequence is TGTGCCAGTAGTATATCGGCAGGCCTCTGGGGCTACACCTTC. The complete variable domain, with remaining parts taken from reference TRBV19 and TRBJ1-2, reads DGGITQSPKYLFRKEGQNVTLSCEQNLNHDAMYWYRQDPGQGLRLIYYSQIVNDFQKGDIAEGYSVSREKKESFPLTVTSAQKNPTAFYLCASSISAGLWGYTFGSGTRLTVV.

This chain joins TRBV6-2 or TRBV6-3 and TRBJ2-2, with 9 bases identical to TRBD2. J gave up 5 bases and V 2 bases, and 0 bases lay outside the gene matches. This CDR3 contains 14 residues. The germline CDR1 and CDR2 sequences are MNHEY and SVGEGT. The DNA for the CDR3 is TGTGCCAGCAGTTACCTAGCGGGGACCGGGGAGCTGTTTTTT. Protein: CASSYLAGTGELFF.

V and J are TRBV30 and TRBJ2-1, with D uncertain. The CDR3 consists of 13 residues. Germline-derived CDR1 and CDR2 are GTSNPN and SVGIG (reference sequence). The germline V and J ends were trimmed by 5 bases and 0 bases, with 8 bases remaining between them. As DNA, the CDR3 is TGTGCCTGGGCGGCGAGCTCCTACAATGAGCAGTTCTTC. Its translation is CAWAASSYNEQFF.

In its sample, this clone was seen once. The CDR3 is CAWSVGTGANTIYF. The CDR3 nucleotides are TGTGCCTGGAGTGTAGGGACAGGGGCAAACACCATATATTTT. The gene calls are TRBV30 and TRBJ1-3; the match to TRBD1 covers 10 bases. Germline CDR1 GTSNPN, CDR2 SVGIG (reference sequence). The CDR3 sequence is 14 residues long. V lost 0 bases, J lost 6 bases, and 2 bases stayed unmatched.

The chain uses TRBV4-2 and TRBJ2-4, with a possible D match to TRBD1 (5 bases). V lost 4 bases, J lost 5 bases, and 9 bases lay in between. CDR3 size: 13 residues. Germline V gives CDR1 LGHNA, CDR2 YNFKEQ. DNA for the CDR3: TGTGCCAGCAGCCCGCAGGGCGAAAACATTCAGTACTTC. Encoded protein: CASSPQGENIQYF.

This chain links TRBV19 with TRBJ2-7; D is perhaps TRBD1 (6 bases). The V gene lost 5 bases and the J gene lost 5 bases, with 16 bases spanning the gap. There are 14 residues in the CDR3. Germline CDR1 is LNHDA and CDR2 is SQIVND (reference sequence). This chain's CDR3 is CASSPWGTINEQYF. The CDR3 DNA reads as TGTGCCAGTAGTCCCTGGGGGACAATCAACGAGCAGTACTTC.